This passage covers 10 T cell receptor beta chains from one sample sequenced in a study of identical twins. In TCRdb, the 5' RACE reads were re-called with MiXCR into one record per CDR3 protein. The repertoire consists of 250,000 or so distinct CDR3 sequences, with approximately 7% occurring once and the leading ten covering more than 3%. These same records also appear under a second study, on yellow fever vaccine responses in identical twins.

Sequenced material: memory (CD45RO+) T cells sorted from blood. These receptor sequences come from a woman aged 18-29 years in good health.

A few counts support this clonotype. V is TRBV6-1 and J is TRBJ1-2; no firm D call. The V and J ends lost 2 bases and 14 bases respectively, with 9 bases between them. Germline loops: CDR1 MNHNS, CDR2 SASEGT. The CDR3 is 10 residues long. The CDR3 DNA sequence: TGTGCCAGCAGTGAATTGATGCTAACCTTC. This encodes CASSELMLTF.

This clonotype was observed many times. The genes are TRBV7-9 and TRBJ2-3, with D unresolved. V was cut by 0 bases and J by 0 bases, with 7 bases left in between. The CDR3 is 15 residues long. Looked up from germline, CDR1 is SEHNR and CDR2 is FQNEAQ (reference sequence). CDR3 loop: CASSLAFSSTDTQYF. The CDR3 DNA reads TGTGCCAGCAGCTTAGCGTTCTCTAGCACAGATACGCAGTATTTT.

V gene TRBV3-1 combines with J gene TRBJ2-5; 12 bases match TRBD2. CDR3 size: 17 residues. V gave up 3 bases and J gave up 4 bases; unmatched junction bases: 9. CDR1 and CDR2 (germline): LGHDT, YNNKEL (reference sequence). CDR3 sequence (DNA): TGTGCCAGCAGCCAGCCACGCGGACTAGCGGGGCTAGAGACCCAGTACTTC. Translating it yields CASSQPRGLAGLETQYF.

V is TRBV28 and J is TRBJ1-5; no firm D call. Trimming pared 7 bases from V and 2 bases from J, leaving 9 bases between. CDR1 and CDR2 from the germline V gene are MDHEN and SYDVKM. This CDR3 has 13 residues. CDR3 loop: CASTRPGNQPQHF. CDR3 in DNA: TGTGCCAGCACCCGGCCGGGCAATCAGCCCCAGCATTTT.

This clonotype showed up just a few times. The chain recombines TRBV11-3 with TRBJ2-3, with TRBD1 matching over 10 bases. V was clipped by 5 bases and J by 2 bases; unmatched bases: 4. CDR1 and CDR2 (germline): SGHNT, YENEEA. There are 15 residues in the CDR3. In nucleotides, the CDR3 is TGTGCCAGCAGCCCAGGACAGGGGGACACAGATACGCAGTATTTT. It encodes CASSPGQGDTDTQYF.

This clonotype was seen a few times. The chain recombines TRBV29-1 with TRBJ1-1; 8 positions agree with TRBD1. The V gene end was trimmed by 3 bases and the J gene end by 5 bases; junction bases not matched to a gene: 8. Germline CDR1 and CDR2: SQVTM and ANQGSEA. There are 14 residues in the CDR3. CDR3 nucleotide sequence: TGCAGCGTTGACTTGCGACAGGGGCCAACTGAAGCTTTCTTT. Translation: CSVDLRQGPTEAFF.

The chain recombines TRBV20-1 with TRBJ2-7, with 10 bases identical to TRBD2. The CDR3 length is 14 residues. With 3 bases clipped from V and 4 bases from J, the junction kept 6 bases outside the gene matches. Germline CDR1 DFQATT, CDR2 SNEGSKA (reference sequence). Written as DNA, the CDR3 is TGCAGTGCTAGGCTAGCGGGAGTACGGTACGAGCAGTACTTC. Protein: CSARLAGVRYEQYF.

This clonotype has only a few counts. V usage is TRBV3-1 and J usage is TRBJ1-2, with D possibly TRBD1 on 5 matching bases. Trimming removed 1 base from V and 8 bases from J, with 11 bases in between. Germline V gives CDR1 LGHDT, CDR2 YNNKEL (reference sequence). The CDR3 is 13 amino acids. CDR3 residues: CASSQGGGGGYTF. The CDR3 nucleotides read TGTGCCAGCAGCCAAGGTGGGGGAGGCGGCTACACCTTC.

The rearrangement links TRBV12-3 or TRBV12-4 to TRBJ2-5, with 7 bases matching TRBD1. This CDR3 is 15 amino acids long. J lost 5 bases, V lost 5 bases, and 11 bases had no gene match. CDR3 in DNA: TGTGCCAGCAGTACGACATACAGGGGATGGGAGACCCAGTACTTC. It is translated as CASSTTYRGWETQYF.

At least ten counts were recorded for this clonotype. The genes are TRBV5-1 and TRBJ2-5; 9 nucleotides line up with TRBD1. The CDR3 is 18 amino acids. Trimming removed 6 bases from V and 0 bases from J; junction bases left unmatched: 15. CDR1 and CDR2 from the germline V gene are SGHRS and YFSETQ. The CDR3 reads CASNPGTGNRLYQETQYF. In nucleotides, the CDR3 is TGCGCCAGCAATCCCGGGACAGGGAATCGCTTATACCAAGAGACCCAGTACTTC.